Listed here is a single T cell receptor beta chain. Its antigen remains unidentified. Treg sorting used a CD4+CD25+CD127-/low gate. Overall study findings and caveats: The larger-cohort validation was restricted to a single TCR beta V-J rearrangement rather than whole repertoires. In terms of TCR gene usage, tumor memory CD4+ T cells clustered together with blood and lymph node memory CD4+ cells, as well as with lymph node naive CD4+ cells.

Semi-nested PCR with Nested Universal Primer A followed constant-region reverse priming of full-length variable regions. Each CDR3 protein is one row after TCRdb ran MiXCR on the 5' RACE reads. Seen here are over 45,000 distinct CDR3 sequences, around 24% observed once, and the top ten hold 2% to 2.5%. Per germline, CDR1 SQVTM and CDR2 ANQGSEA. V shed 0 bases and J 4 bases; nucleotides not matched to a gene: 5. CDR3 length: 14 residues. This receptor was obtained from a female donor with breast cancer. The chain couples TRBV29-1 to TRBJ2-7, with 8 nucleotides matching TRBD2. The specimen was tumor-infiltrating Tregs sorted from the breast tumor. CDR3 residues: CSVEDPSGSYEQYF. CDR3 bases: TGCAGCGTTGAAGACCCTAGCGGGTCGTACGAGCAGTACTTC.